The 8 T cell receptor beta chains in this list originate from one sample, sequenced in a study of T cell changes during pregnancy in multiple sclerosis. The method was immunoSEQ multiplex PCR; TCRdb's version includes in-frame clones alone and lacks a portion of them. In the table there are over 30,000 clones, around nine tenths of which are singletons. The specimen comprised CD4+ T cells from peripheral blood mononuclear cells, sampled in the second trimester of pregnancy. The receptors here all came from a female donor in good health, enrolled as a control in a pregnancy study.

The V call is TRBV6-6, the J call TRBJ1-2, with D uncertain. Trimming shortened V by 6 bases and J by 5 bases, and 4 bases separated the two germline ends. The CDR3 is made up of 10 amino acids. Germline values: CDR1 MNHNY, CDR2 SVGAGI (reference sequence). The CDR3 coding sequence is TGTGCCAGCAGCGGTTATGGCTACACCTTC. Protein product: CASSGYGYTF.

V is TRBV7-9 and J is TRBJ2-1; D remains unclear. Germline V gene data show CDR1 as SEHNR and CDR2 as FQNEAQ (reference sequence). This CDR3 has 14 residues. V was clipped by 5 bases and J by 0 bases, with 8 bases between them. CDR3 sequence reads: CASSRGGSYNEQFF. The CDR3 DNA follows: TGTGCCAGCAGCCGTGGCGGCTCCTACAATGAGCAGTTCTTC.

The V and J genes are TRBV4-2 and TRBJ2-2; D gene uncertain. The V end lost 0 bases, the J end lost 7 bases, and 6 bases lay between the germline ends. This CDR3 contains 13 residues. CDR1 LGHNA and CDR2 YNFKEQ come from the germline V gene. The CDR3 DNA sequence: TGTGCCAGCAGCCAAGATTCCATCGGGGAGCTGTTTTTT. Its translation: CASSQDSIGELFF.

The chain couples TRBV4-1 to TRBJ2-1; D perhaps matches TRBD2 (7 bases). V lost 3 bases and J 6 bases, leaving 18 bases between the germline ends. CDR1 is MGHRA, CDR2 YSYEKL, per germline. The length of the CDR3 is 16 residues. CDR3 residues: CASSHSGAPGVNEQFF. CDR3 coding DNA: TGCGCCAGCAGCCACAGCGGGGCCCCAGGGGTCAATGAGCAGTTCTTC.

The CDR3 loop is CASSIRRDNQPQHF. The CDR3 DNA reads TGTGCCAGCAGCATTCGCCGGGACAATCAGCCCCAGCATTTT. This chain links TRBV6-5 with TRBJ1-5; D unresolved. The germline V and J ends were trimmed by 6 bases and 3 bases, with 12 bases remaining between them. This CDR3 comprises 14 residues. Germline CDR1 MNHEY, CDR2 SVGAGI.

The CDR3 DNA reads as TGCGCCAGCAGCATCCTGGGCCCCAAGGTCCCCTCAGGGGCCAACGTCCTGACTTTC. It specifies CASSILGPKVPSGANVLTF. This rearrangement joins TRBV5-1 to TRBJ2-6; D gene unclear. Looked up from germline, CDR1 is SGHRS and CDR2 is YFSETQ. The CDR3 runs to 19 residues. V lost 4 bases and J lost 4, with 24 bases in between. Supplemented by reference TRBV5-1 and TRBJ2-6, the full variable domain reads KAGVTQTPRYLIKTRGQQVTLSCSPISGHRSVSWYQQTPGQGLQFLFEYFSETQRNKGNFPGRFSGRQFSNSRSEMNVSTLELGDSALYLCASSILGPKVPSGANVLTFGAGSRLTVL.

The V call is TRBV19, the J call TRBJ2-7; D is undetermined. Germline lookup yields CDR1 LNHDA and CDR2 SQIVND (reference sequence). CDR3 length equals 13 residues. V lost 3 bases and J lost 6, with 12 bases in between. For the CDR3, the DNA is TGTGCCAGTAGTATTAACACCCTGGCCGAGCAGTACTTC. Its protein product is CASSINTLAEQYF.

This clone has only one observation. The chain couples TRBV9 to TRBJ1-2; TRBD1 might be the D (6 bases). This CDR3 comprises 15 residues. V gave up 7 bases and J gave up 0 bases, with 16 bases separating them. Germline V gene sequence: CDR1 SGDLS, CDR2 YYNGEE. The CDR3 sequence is CASGGPGGANYGYTF. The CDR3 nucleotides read TGTGCCAGCGGGGGGCCGGGGGGCGCTAACTATGGCTACACCTTC. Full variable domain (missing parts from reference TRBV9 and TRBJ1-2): DSGVTQTPKHLITATGQRVTLRCSPRSGDLSVYWYQQSLDQGLQFLIQYYNGEERAKGNILERFSAQQFPDLHSELNLSSLELGDSALYFCASGGPGGANYGYTFGSGTRLTVV.